The subject of this entry is one TCR beta chain. Its antigen is as yet unknown. In germline, CDR1 is MNHNS, CDR2 SASEGT. This CDR3 has 13 residues. V trimming: 3 bases; J trimming: 7 bases; junction bases outside the gene matches: 1. These data originate in a study of radiotherapy plus CTLA-4 blockade in lung cancer. Findings and limits, study-wide: Tumor-origin TCR clones grew in blood after radiotherapy plus ipilimumab.

Produced via immunoSEQ multiplex PCR; TCRdb's table is partial and in-frame only. The sample holds roughly 92,000 clones, approximately 83% seen once. The clonotype originates from a human donor with non-small cell lung cancer who had a partial response to radiotherapy plus ipilimumab. Sequences were derived from peripheral blood, sampled from a patient treated with radiotherapy plus ipilimumab. V is TRBV6-1 and J is TRBJ2-2; the match to TRBD1 covers 8 bases. The DNA of the CDR3 is TGTGCCAGCAGTGACAGGGGGCTCGGGGAGCTGTTTTTT. Translated: CASSDRGLGELFF.